These 27 T cell receptor beta chains originate from one sample sequenced in a study of blood T cell repertoires in COVID-19. The assay was immunoSEQ multiplex PCR, and TCRdb's table has in-frame clones only and misses some. The sample has over 200,000 clones; 91% are singletons. Sample: PBMCs or T cells enriched from blood (not recorded which). The receptors come from a human donor in a cohort exposed to, infected with or recovered from COVID-19 (not recorded which). The donor label of this sample is uncertain.

The rearrangement links TRBV5-1 to TRBJ1-4; weak D call: TRBD1 (6 bases). The CDR3 runs 14 residues. In germline, CDR1 is SGHRS, CDR2 YFSETQ. The V end was cut by 0 bases, the J end by 8 bases, with 11 bases between. CDR3 sequence reads: CASSLDRVEEKLFF. The CDR3 nucleotides are TGCGCCAGCAGCTTGGACAGGGTTGAGGAAAAACTGTTTTTT.

This clone was found once. The J gene is TRBJ2-7, the V gene TRBV6-5; 11 bases are shared with TRBD1. Germline V gives CDR1 MNHEY, CDR2 SVGAGI. Trimming took 2 bases from V and 3 from J; bases not matched to a gene: 3. The CDR3 extends over 15 amino acids. CDR3 amino acids: CASSYGGTGGYEQYF. The DNA of the CDR3 is TGTGCCAGCAGTTACGGCGGGACAGGGGGCTACGAGCAGTACTTC.

The chain is built from TRBV3-1 (or the pseudogene TRBV3-2) and TRBJ2-5, with 7 bases lining up with TRBD2. Trimming at V came to 4 bases and at J to 5 bases, leaving 7 bases not matched to a gene. Germline loops: CDR1 LGHDT, CDR2 YNNKEL (reference sequence). This CDR3 region has 14 residues. In DNA, the CDR3 is TGTGCCAGCAGCCCCCGACTAGCAGGCGAGACCCAGTACTTC. Encoded protein: CASSPRLAGETQYF.

This clone was detected once. The V gene is TRBV7-6, the J gene TRBJ2-3, with TRBD2 identical over 8 bases. The CDR3 sequence is 14 residues long. CDR1 is SGHVS and CDR2 is FNYEAQ in the germline V gene. The J segment lost 6 bases and the V segment lost 5 bases, leaving 7 bases of the junction unmatched. The CDR3 region has the DNA TGTGCCAGCAGCCATAGCGGGGCCGGGGATACGCAGTATTTT. It is translated as CASSHSGAGDTQYF.

V gene TRBV9 combines with J gene TRBJ2-5, with D possibly matching TRBD2 (6 bases). V was shortened by 2 bases and J by 2 bases, with 13 bases between the two germline ends. This CDR3 has 15 residues. Germline CDR1 SGDLS, CDR2 YYNGEE. CDR3 coding DNA: TGTGCCAGCAGCGTGTCTAGCGCGGGTCAAGAGACCCAGTACTTC. It codes for CASSVSSAGQETQYF.

The chain joins TRBV14 to TRBJ1-2; D is ambiguous. Between the trimmed V and J ends, which lost 0 bases and 4 bases, there was a span of 12 bases. This CDR3 contains 15 residues. Germline CDR1 reads SGHDN; CDR2 reads FVKESK. The CDR3 bases are TGTGCCAGCAGCCAAGATCTAGTTTCTCTCTATGGCTACACCTTC. This translates into CASSQDLVSLYGYTF.

This chain links TRBV27 with TRBJ1-6; no definite D call. Germline lookup yields CDR1 MNHEY and CDR2 SMNVEV (reference sequence). Trimming left V 4 bases short and J 7 bases short, with 11 bases between. This CDR3 spans 14 amino acids. The CDR3, as DNA: TGTGCCAGCAGTTCGCCCACTCGGAATTCACCCCTCCACTTT. This encodes CASSSPTRNSPLHF.

This clone was observed a single time. V is TRBV7-3 and J is TRBJ1-6, with D hard to call. This CDR3 spans 16 amino acids. Trimming shortened V by 1 base and J by 9 bases, and 16 bases separated the two germline ends. Germline-derived CDR1 and CDR2 are SGHTA and FQGTGA. CDR3 in amino acids: CASSLSGGNVGSPLHF. The CDR3 region has the DNA TGTGCCAGCAGCTTAAGCGGCGGCAATGTCGGTTCACCCCTCCACTTT.

This clone appeared once. The chain carries TRBV18 and TRBJ2-5; 7 nucleotides line up with TRBD2. Germline V CDR1 and CDR2: KGHSH, LQKENI. CDR3 length: 14 residues. Trimming cost V 2 bases and J 2 bases; bases outside gene matches: 2. The CDR3 DNA reads as TGTGCCAGCTCACCATCGGGGGGACAAGAGACCCAGTACTTC. This gives the protein CASSPSGGQETQYF.

This chain uses TRBV11-3 with TRBJ2-5; possible D gene TRBD1, 6 bases. The CDR3 loop spans 13 amino acids. Germline V CDR1 and CDR2: SGHNT, YENEEA. The V gene lost 6 bases and the J gene lost 3 bases, with 11 bases spanning the gap. CDR3 region: CASRGAEEETQYF. The CDR3 nucleotides are TGTGCCAGCAGGGGGGCTGAGGAAGAGACCCAGTACTTC.

There are a few counts of this clone. The chain has TRBV7-9 and TRBJ1-4; D is undetermined. This CDR3 spans 12 amino acids. Trimming took off 10 bases at V and 8 bases at J, with 14 bases between the two ends. Germline assignment: CDR1 SEHNR and CDR2 FQNEAQ (reference sequence). The CDR3 loop reads CATGMREEKLFF. As DNA, the CDR3 is TGTGCCACCGGGATGAGGGAGGAAAAACTGTTTTTT. The complete variable domain, with remaining parts taken from reference TRBV7-9 and TRBJ1-4, reads DTGVSQNPRHKITKRGQNVTFRCDPISEHNRLYWYRQTLGQGPEFLTYFQNEAQLEKSRLLSDRFSAERPKGSFSTLEIQRTEQGDSAMYLCATGMREEKLFFGSGTQLSVL.

The V and J genes are TRBV5-6 and TRBJ1-4, with 8 bases fitting TRBD1. V trimming: 0 bases; J trimming: 15 bases; junction bases outside the gene matches: 13. CDR3 length: 15 residues. Per germline, CDR1 SGHDT and CDR2 YYEEEE. The CDR3 loop reads CASSLGSGTGGGVFF. The CDR3 bases are TGTGCCAGCAGCTTGGGGTCTGGGACAGGCGGTGGGGTGTTTTTT.

This clone has a handful of counts. The rearrangement uses TRBV4-2 and TRBJ2-7; the D gene is possibly TRBD1 (5 bases). V lost 0 bases, J lost 2 bases, and 11 bases lay in between. CDR1 is LGHNA, CDR2 YNFKEQ, per germline. This CDR3 is 15 amino acids long. CDR3 DNA: TGTGCCAGCAGCCAAGATGGGGCAGGTACCTACGAGCAGTACTTC. Protein sequence: CASSQDGAGTYEQYF.

The V gene is TRBV5-4, the J gene TRBJ2-3, with a weak D call TRBD1 (5 bases). Trimming removed 1 base from V and 10 bases from J, with 13 bases in between. CDR1 is SGHNT, CDR2 YYREEE, per germline (reference sequence). The CDR3 loop spans 13 amino acids. CDR3 in amino acids: CASSLYPGHPQYF. The CDR3 nucleotides are TGTGCCAGCAGCTTGTATCCAGGGCACCCGCAGTATTTT.

V and J are TRBV29-1 and TRBJ1-2; TRBD1 matches 7 bases. Looked up from germline, CDR1 is SQVTM and CDR2 is ANQGSEA. CDR3 length: 13 residues. The junction had 10 bases not matched to a gene; V was cut back by 6 bases and J by 6 bases. CDR3 nucleotide sequence: TGCAGCGTCGCGGACAGGATCCTGGATGGCTACACCTTC. Its protein is CSVADRILDGYTF.

The rearrangement joins TRBV5-4 to TRBJ2-7; TRBD1 agrees at 8 bases. The CDR3 sequence is 14 residues long. Germline V gene data show CDR1 as SGHNT and CDR2 as YYREEE (reference sequence). Losses at the gene ends were 1 base for V and 3 bases for J; bases not matched to a gene: 3. CDR3 nucleotides: TGTGCCAGCAGCTTGCAGGGGGCCTTCTACGAGCAGTACTTC. This gives the protein CASSLQGAFYEQYF.

CDR3 in DNA: TGTGCCAGCAGCCATCAGGGGGCCACTGAAGCTTTCTTT. It translates to CASSHQGATEAFF. The gene calls are TRBV5-6 and TRBJ1-1, with TRBD1 matching over 8 bases. Trimming at V came to 4 bases and at J to 4 bases, leaving 3 bases not matched to a gene. Germline CDR1 SGHDT, CDR2 YYEEEE. The CDR3 loop spans 13 amino acids.

The table lists this clone with a count of one. The CDR3 nucleotides read TGTGCCAGCTCACCAGCACTAGCGGGGGTAACCAATGAGCAGTTCTTC. Translated, it gives CASSPALAGVTNEQFF. The gene calls are TRBV18 and TRBJ2-1; 11 bases align to TRBD2. The junction had 6 bases not matched to a gene; V was cut back by 2 bases and J by 6 bases. Germline loops: CDR1 KGHSH, CDR2 LQKENI. The CDR3 extends over 16 amino acids.

The rearrangement links TRBV7-9 to TRBJ1-1; 9 bases line up with TRBD1. After removal of 5 bases from V and 8 bases from J, the junction contained 9 bases not matched to a gene. From germline, CDR1 is SEHNR and CDR2 FQNEAQ (reference sequence). CDR3 length equals 14 residues. Here the CDR3 DNA reads TGTGCCAGCAGCGTACCACAGGGGGCTCCGGAAGCTTTCTTT. This sequence encodes CASSVPQGAPEAFF.

The chain couples TRBV21-1 to TRBJ1-1; the table calls TRBD1, which could not be checked here. TRBV21-1 is classified as a pseudogene. There are 17 residues in the CDR3. The CDR3 region is CASRYERDRGMNTEAFF. DNA of the CDR3: TGTGCCAGCAGATACGAACGGGACAGGGGCATGAACACTGAAGCTTTCTTT.

J is TRBJ1-5 and V is TRBV7-8; no clear D. V shed 1 base and J shed 3 bases, with 7 bases lying between them. Per germline, CDR1 SGHVS and CDR2 FQNEAQ. This CDR3 spans 14 amino acids. This chain's CDR3 is CASSLEGVNQPQHF. The CDR3 coding sequence is TGTGCCAGCAGCTTAGAAGGAGTCAATCAGCCCCAGCATTTT.

This rearrangement joins TRBV2 to TRBJ1-6, with D perhaps TRBD1 (6 bases). The V gene's germline CDR1 is SNHLY and CDR2 FYNNEI. This CDR3 contains 16 residues. The germline V and J ends were trimmed by 1 base and 8 bases, with 15 bases remaining between them. The CDR3 loop reads CASSEVAGARDSPLHF. The CDR3 nucleotides are TGTGCCAGCAGTGAAGTCGCAGGGGCAAGGGATTCACCCCTCCACTTT. Full variable domain (missing parts from reference TRBV2 and TRBJ1-6): EPEVTQTPSHQVTQMGQEVILRCVPISNHLYFYWYRQILGQKVEFLVSFYNNEISEKSEIFDDQFSVERPDGSNFTLKIRSTKLEDSAMYFCASSEVAGARDSPLHFGNGTRLTVT.

The V and J genes are TRBV3-1 (or the pseudogene TRBV3-2) and TRBJ2-1; 13 bases are a match to TRBD2. CDR1 is LGHDT, CDR2 YNNKEL, per germline (reference sequence). The CDR3 totals 16 residues. V lost 4 bases and J lost 7; bases outside the gene matches: 7. The CDR3 reads CASSPSLAGGQNEQFF. The CDR3 nucleotides read TGTGCCAGCAGCCCCTCACTAGCGGGGGGGCAGAATGAGCAGTTCTTC.

This clone was recorded a few times. This chain links TRBV2 with TRBJ2-7, with no clear D. V shed 5 bases and J shed 3 bases, with 5 bases lying between them. The CDR3 covers 11 residues. CDR1 is SNHLY, CDR2 FYNNEI, per germline. CDR3 loop: CASSFNYEQYF. CDR3 DNA sequence: TGTGCCAGCAGTTTCAACTACGAGCAGTACTTC.

The rearrangement joins TRBV19 to TRBJ2-5, with 7 nucleotides matching TRBD1. Per the germline V gene, CDR1 is LNHDA and CDR2 is SQIVND (reference sequence). J was trimmed by 3 bases and V by 8 bases; bases with no gene match: 6. The CDR3 is 13 amino acids. The CDR3 DNA reads as TGTGCCAGTTCTCAGGGGGTGGAAGAGACCCAGTACTTC. Translation gives CASSQGVEETQYF.

The chain has TRBV19 and TRBJ2-6; no firm D call. This CDR3 is built from 14 residues. V was pared by 5 bases and J by 0 bases, with 5 bases between. The V gene's germline CDR1 is LNHDA and CDR2 SQIVND (reference sequence). CDR3 residues: CASSPSSGANVLTF. CDR3 sequence (DNA): TGTGCCAGTAGTCCGAGCTCTGGGGCCAACGTCCTGACTTTC.

The CDR3 DNA is TGTGCCAGCAGCCCATTATCGAGGTGGGAAAAACTGTTTTTT. Protein: CASSPLSRWEKLFF. The rearrangement joins TRBV28 to TRBJ1-4; no clear D. CDR1 is MDHEN, CDR2 SYDVKM, per germline. CDR3 size: 14 residues. V gave up 6 bases and J gave up 8 bases, with 16 bases separating them.